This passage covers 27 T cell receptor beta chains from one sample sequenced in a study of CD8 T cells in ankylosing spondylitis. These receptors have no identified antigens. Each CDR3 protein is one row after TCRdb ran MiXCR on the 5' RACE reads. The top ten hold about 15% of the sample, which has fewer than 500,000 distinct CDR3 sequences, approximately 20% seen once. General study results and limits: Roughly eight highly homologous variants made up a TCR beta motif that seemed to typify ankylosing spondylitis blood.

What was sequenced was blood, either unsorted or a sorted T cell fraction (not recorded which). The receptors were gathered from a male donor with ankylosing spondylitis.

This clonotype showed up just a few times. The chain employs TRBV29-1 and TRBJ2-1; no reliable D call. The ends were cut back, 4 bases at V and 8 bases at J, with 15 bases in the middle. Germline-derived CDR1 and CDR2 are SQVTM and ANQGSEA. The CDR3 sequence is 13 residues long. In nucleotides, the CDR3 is TGCAGCGTTGGGGGTCTCCCATGGGATGAGCAGTTCTTC. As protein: CSVGGLPWDEQFF.

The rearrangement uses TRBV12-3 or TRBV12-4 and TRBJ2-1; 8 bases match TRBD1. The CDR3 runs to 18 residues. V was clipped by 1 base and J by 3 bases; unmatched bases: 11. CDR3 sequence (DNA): TGTGCCAGCAGTTTAGATCAGGGGGCATGGGGAGACTACAATGAGCAGTTCTTC. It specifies CASSLDQGAWGDYNEQFF.

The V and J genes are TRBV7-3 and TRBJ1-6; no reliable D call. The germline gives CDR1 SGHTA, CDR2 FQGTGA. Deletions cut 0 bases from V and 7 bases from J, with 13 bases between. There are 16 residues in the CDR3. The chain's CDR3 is CASSLTGAGGNSPLHF. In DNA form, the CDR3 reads TGTGCCAGCAGCTTAACTGGTGCGGGTGGCAATTCACCCCTCCACTTT.

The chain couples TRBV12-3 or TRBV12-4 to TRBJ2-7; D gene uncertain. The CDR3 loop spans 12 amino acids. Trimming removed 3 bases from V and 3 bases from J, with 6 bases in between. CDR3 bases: TGTGCCAGCAGTTTGTTCTACTACGAGCAGTACTTC. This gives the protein CASSLFYYEQYF.

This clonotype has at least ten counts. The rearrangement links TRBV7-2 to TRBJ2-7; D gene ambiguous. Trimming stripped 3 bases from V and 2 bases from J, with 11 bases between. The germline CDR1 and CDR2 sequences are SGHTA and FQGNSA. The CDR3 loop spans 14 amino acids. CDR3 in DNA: TGTGCCAGCAGCTTCGACTGGTTGGCCTACGAGCAGTACTTC. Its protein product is CASSFDWLAYEQYF.

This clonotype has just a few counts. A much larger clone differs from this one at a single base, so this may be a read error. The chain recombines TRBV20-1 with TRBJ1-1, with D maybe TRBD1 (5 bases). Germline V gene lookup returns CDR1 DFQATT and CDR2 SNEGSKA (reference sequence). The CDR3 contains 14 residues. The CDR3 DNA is TGCAGGGCTAGAGATGCAGGGAGGGACACTGAAGCTTTCTTT. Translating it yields CRARDAGRDTEAFF.

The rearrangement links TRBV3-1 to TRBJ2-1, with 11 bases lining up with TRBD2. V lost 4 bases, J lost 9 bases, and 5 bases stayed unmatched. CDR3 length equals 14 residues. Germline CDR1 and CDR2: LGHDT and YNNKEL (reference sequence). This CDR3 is CASSPLAGATEQFF. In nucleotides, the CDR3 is TGTGCCAGCAGCCCACTAGCGGGAGCGACTGAGCAGTTCTTC.

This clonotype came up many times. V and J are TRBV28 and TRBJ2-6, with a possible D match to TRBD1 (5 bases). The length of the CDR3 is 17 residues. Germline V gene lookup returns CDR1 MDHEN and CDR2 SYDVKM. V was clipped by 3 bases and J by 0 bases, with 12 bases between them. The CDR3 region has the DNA TGTGCCAGCAGTTTGGCCTCAGGGATCTCTGGGGCCAACGTCCTGACTTTC. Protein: CASSLASGISGANVLTF.

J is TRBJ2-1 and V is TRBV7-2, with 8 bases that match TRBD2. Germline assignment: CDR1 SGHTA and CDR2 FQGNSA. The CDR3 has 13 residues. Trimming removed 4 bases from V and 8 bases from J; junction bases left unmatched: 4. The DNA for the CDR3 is TGTGCCAGCAGCTCCGTAGCGGGGTATGAGCAGTTCTTC. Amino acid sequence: CASSSVAGYEQFF.

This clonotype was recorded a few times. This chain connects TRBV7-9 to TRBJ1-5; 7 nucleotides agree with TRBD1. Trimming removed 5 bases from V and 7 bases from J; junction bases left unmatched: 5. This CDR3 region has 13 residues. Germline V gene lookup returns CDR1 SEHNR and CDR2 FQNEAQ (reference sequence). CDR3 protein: CASSTGVGQPQHF. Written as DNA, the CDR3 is TGTGCCAGCAGCACAGGGGTGGGGCAGCCCCAGCATTTT. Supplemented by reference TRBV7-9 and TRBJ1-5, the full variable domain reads DTGVSQNPRHKITKRGQNVTFRCDPISEHNRLYWYRQTLGQGPEFLTYFQNEAQLEKSRLLSDRFSAERPKGSFSTLEIQRTEQGDSAMYLCASSTGVGQPQHFGDGTRLSIL.

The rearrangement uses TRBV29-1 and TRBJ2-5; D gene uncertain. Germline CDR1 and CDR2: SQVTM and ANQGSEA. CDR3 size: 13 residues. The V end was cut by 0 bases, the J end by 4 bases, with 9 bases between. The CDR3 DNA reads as TGCAGCGTTGAAGAGGACCCAATAGAGACCCAGTACTTC. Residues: CSVEEDPIETQYF. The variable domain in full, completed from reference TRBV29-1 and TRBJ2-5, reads SAVISQKPSRDICQRGTSLTIQCQVDSQVTMMFWYRQQPGQSLTLIATANQGSEATYESGFVIDKFPISRPNLTFSTLTVSNMSPEDSSIYLCSVEEDPIETQYFGPGTRLLVL.

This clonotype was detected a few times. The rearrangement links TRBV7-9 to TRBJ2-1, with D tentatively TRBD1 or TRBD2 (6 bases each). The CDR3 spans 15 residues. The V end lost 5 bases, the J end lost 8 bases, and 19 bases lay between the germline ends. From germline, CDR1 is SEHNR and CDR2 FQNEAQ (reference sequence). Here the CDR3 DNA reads TGTGCCAGCAGCCGCTCGGGGGCGAGGTTGGATGAGCAGTTCTTC. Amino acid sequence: CASSRSGARLDEQFF.

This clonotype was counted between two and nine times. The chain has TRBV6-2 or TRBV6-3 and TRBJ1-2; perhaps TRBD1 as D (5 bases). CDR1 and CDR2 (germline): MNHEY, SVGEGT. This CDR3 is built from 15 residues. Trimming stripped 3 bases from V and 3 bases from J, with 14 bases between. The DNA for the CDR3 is TGTGCCAGCAGTTATCCTTCCGGGACCCACTATGGCTACACCTTC. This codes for CASSYPSGTHYGYTF.

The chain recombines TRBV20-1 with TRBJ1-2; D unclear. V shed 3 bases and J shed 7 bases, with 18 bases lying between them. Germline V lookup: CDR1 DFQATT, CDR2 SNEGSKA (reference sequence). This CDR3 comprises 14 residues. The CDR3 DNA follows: TGCAGTGCTAGGCCGGACTGGATTTCGGGTGGCTACACCTTC. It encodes CSARPDWISGGYTF.

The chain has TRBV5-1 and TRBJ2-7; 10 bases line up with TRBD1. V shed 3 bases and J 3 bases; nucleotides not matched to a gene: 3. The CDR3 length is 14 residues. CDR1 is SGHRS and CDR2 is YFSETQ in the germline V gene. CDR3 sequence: CASSSGQGNYEQYF. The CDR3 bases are TGCGCCAGCAGCTCGGGACAGGGGAACTACGAGCAGTACTTC.

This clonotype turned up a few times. CDR3 DNA sequence: TGTGCCACCAGTATGCAGGGGGCAGACAAAAACATTCAGTACTTC. Its protein product is CATSMQGADKNIQYF. The chain has TRBV15 and TRBJ2-4; 8 bases map to TRBD1. CDR1 and CDR2 from the germline V gene are LNHNV and YYDKDF (reference sequence). With 6 bases clipped from V and 3 bases from J, the junction kept 7 bases outside the gene matches. The CDR3 covers 15 residues.

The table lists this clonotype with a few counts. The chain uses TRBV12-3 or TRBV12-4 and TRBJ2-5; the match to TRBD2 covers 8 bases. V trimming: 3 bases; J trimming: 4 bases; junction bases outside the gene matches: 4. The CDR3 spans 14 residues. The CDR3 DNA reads TGTGCCAGCAGTTTTCGGGGGGGCCGAGAGACCCAGTACTTC. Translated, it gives CASSFRGGRETQYF.

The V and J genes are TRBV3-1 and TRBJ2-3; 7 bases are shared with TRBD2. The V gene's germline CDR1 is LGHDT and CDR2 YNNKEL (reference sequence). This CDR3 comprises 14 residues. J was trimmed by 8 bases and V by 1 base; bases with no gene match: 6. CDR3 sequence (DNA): TGTGCCAGCAGCCAAGCGCGCGGGAGTGGTACGCAGTATTTT. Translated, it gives CASSQARGSGTQYF.

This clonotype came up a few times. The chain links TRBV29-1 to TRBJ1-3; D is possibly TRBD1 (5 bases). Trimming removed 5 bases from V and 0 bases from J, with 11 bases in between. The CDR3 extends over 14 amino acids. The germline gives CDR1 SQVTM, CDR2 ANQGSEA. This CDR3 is CSVKGGDSGNTIYF. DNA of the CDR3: TGCAGCGTTAAAGGAGGGGACTCTGGAAACACCATATATTTT.

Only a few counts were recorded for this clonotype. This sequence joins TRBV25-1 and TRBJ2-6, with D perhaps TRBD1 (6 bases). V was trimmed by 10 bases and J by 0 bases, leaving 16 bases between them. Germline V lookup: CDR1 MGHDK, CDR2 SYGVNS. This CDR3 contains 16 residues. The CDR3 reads CATGGQGNSGANVLTF. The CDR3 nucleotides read TGTGCCACTGGCGGGCAGGGGAACTCTGGGGCCAACGTCCTGACTTTC.

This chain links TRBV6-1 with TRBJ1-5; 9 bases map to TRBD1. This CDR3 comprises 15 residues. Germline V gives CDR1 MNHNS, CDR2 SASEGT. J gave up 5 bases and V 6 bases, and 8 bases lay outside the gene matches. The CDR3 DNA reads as TGTGCCAGCAGCCGCGGGACAGGGAGAGATCAGCCCCAGCATTTT. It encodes CASSRGTGRDQPQHF.

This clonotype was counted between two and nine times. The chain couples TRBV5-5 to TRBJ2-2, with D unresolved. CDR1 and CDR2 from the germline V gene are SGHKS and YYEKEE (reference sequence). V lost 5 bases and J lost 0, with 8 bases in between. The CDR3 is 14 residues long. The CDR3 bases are TGTGCCAGCAGATCGCGGACGAACACCGGGGAGCTGTTTTTT. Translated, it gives CASRSRTNTGELFF.

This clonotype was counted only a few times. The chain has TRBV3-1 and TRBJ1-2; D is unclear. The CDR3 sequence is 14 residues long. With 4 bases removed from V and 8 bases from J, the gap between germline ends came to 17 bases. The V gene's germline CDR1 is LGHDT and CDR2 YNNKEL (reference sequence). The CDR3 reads CASSPDGLLRGYTF. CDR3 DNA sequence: TGTGCCAGCAGCCCGGACGGACTCTTACGGGGCTACACCTTC.

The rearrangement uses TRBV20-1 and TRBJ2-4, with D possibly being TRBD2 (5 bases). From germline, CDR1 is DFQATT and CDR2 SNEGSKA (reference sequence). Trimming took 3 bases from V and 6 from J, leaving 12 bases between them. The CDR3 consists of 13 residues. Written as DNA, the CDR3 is TGCAGTGCTAGGAACGGGGTCGGAAACATTCAGTACTTC. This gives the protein CSARNGVGNIQYF.

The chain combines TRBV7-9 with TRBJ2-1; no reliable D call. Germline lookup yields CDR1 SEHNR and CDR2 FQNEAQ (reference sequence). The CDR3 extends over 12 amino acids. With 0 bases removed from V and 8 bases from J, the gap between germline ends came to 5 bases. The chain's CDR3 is CASSLAVYEQFF. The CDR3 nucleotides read TGTGCCAGCAGCTTAGCGGTTTATGAGCAGTTCTTC.

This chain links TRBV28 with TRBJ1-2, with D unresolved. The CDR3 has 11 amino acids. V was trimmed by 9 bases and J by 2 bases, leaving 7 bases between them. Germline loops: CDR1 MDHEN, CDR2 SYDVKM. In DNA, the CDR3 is TGTGCCAGTGGGAAGAACTATGGCTACACCTTC. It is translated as CASGKNYGYTF.

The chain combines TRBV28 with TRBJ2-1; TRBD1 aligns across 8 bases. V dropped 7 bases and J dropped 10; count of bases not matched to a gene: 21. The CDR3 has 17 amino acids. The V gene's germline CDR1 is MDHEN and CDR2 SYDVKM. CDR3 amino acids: CASTGSRGQGDSREQFF. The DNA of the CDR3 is TGTGCCAGCACCGGAAGTCGTGGACAGGGCGACTCAAGGGAGCAGTTCTTC.